These 5 T cell receptor beta chains share one sample of origin, sequenced in a study of T cell responses to AZD1222 COVID-19 vaccine. TCRdb keeps only in-frame clones here, not all; method: immunoSEQ multiplex PCR. The sample lists about 120,000 clones; roughly 85% were seen once. Here the sequenced sample was peripheral blood, taken on day 0 of AZD1222 vaccination. These receptors were obtained from an adult in good health.

The chain links TRBV7-2 to TRBJ1-6, with D possibly TRBD1 on 6 matching bases. The germline V gene has CDR1 SGHTA and CDR2 FQGNSA. Trimming took off 2 bases at V and 6 bases at J, with 14 bases between the two ends. This CDR3 is built from 16 residues. The chain's CDR3 is CASSLFQGFGNSPLHF. CDR3 nucleotides: TGTGCCAGCAGCTTATTCCAGGGGTTTGGTAATTCACCCCTCCACTTT.

The chain carries TRBV7-3 and TRBJ2-7; 11 nucleotides agree with TRBD2. The V segment lost 0 bases and the J segment 2 bases; nucleotides outside the gene matches: 9. Germline V gives CDR1 SGHTA, CDR2 FQGTGA. CDR3 size: 18 residues. The CDR3 sequence: CASSLTGTSGFGPYEQYF. CDR3 bases: TGTGCCAGCAGCTTAACAGGGACTAGCGGATTTGGCCCCTACGAGCAGTACTTC.

This clone has just a few counts. The CDR3 DNA follows: TGTGCCAGCAGCTTATCGGGGATCTGGTCTGACGGAAACACCATATATTTT. Its protein is CASSLSGIWSDGNTIYF. The chain recombines TRBV14 with TRBJ1-3, with D uncertain. Between the trimmed V and J ends, which lost 5 bases and 4 bases, there was a span of 21 bases. Looked up from germline, CDR1 is SGHDN and CDR2 is FVKESK. The CDR3 is 17 amino acids.

This clone has a single count. The chain combines TRBV28 with TRBJ1-3; D gene uncertain. V lost 8 bases to trimming and J lost 2 bases, with 10 bases between them. CDR1 MDHEN and CDR2 SYDVKM come from the germline V gene. The CDR3 spans 13 residues. This CDR3 reads CASRKWAGNTIYF. In nucleotides, the CDR3 is TGTGCCAGCCGTAAGTGGGCTGGAAACACCATATATTTT.

This chain connects TRBV5-1 to TRBJ1-4, with D maybe TRBD1 (6 bases). Between the trimmed V and J ends, which lost 4 bases and 0 bases, there was a span of 16 bases. Germline V gene data show CDR1 as SGHRS and CDR2 as YFSETQ. This CDR3 has 17 amino acids. CDR3 sequence (DNA): TGCGCCAGCAGCCCATGGGGGCGGACCTCAACTAATGAAAAACTGTTTTTT. This translates into CASSPWGRTSTNEKLFF.